This entry lists 19 T cell receptor beta chains sequenced from one sample in a study of blood T cell repertoires in COVID-19. This table comes from immunoSEQ multiplex PCR, and its TCRdb copy is limited to in-frame clones, with some not included. The sample lists 150,000 to 200,000 clones, 85% occurring once. The sample was peripheral blood. These receptors were taken from a human donor with acute or convalescent COVID-19. The donor label of this sample is uncertain.

The chain recombines TRBV4-2 with TRBJ2-5, with 13 bases that match TRBD2. After removal of 4 bases from V and 1 base from J, the junction contained 0 bases not matched to a gene. This CDR3 contains 15 residues. Germline CDR1 LGHNA, CDR2 YNFKEQ. CDR3 region: CASSRTSGSQETQYF. CDR3 nucleotide sequence: TGTGCCAGCAGCCGGACTAGCGGGAGCCAAGAGACCCAGTACTTC.

The chain joins TRBV11-2 to TRBJ1-2, with TRBD1 matching 7 bases. Unmatched junction bases numbered 3, after V lost 1 base and J lost 4 bases. CDR1 and CDR2 (germline): SGHAT, FQNNGV. CDR3 size: 14 residues. The DNA of the CDR3 is TGTGCCAGCAGCTTAGTAGGGGGCTCCTATGGCTACACCTTC. Translating gives CASSLVGGSYGYTF.

The rearrangement uses TRBV18 and TRBJ2-7, with D tentatively TRBD2 (5 bases). Germline V lookup: CDR1 KGHSH, CDR2 LQKENI. The germline V and J ends were trimmed by 3 bases and 7 bases, with 16 bases remaining between them. This CDR3 has 14 amino acids. CDR3 residues: CASSPAGGVREQYF. DNA for the CDR3: TGTGCCAGCTCACCCGCGGGTGGGGTCCGGGAGCAGTACTTC.

J is TRBJ2-3 and V is TRBV29-1; D is perhaps TRBD1 (6 bases). V was cut by 7 bases and J by 6 bases, with 14 bases left in between. The CDR3 is 12 residues long. CDR1 is SQVTM and CDR2 is ANQGSEA in the germline V gene. The CDR3 spells CSASTGTDTQYF. The CDR3 nucleotides are TGCAGCGCCTCAACAGGGACGGATACGCAGTATTTT.

The chain carries TRBV9 and TRBJ1-5; possibly TRBD1 for D (6 bases). Deletions cut 4 bases from V and 4 bases from J, with 12 bases between. Germline V gene data show CDR1 as SGDLS and CDR2 as YYNGEE. The CDR3 extends over 14 amino acids. This CDR3 is CASSRTAGNQPQHF. In nucleotides, the CDR3 is TGTGCCAGCAGCCGGACAGCGGGAAATCAGCCCCAGCATTTT.

In the case of this clone: The same CDR3 arises from other DNA sequences in this sample as well. This chain joins TRBV27 and TRBJ2-1, with 7 bases that match TRBD1. J was trimmed by 7 bases and V by 3 bases; bases with no gene match: 6. The CDR3 covers 14 residues. Germline CDR1 is MNHEY and CDR2 is SMNVEV (reference sequence). Here the CDR3 reads CASSLETGRNEQFF. DNA for the CDR3: TGTGCCAGCAGTTTGGAGACAGGGCGGAATGAGCAGTTCTTC.

The J gene is TRBJ2-3, the V gene TRBV6-6; maybe TRBD2 (5 bases). CDR3 length: 15 amino acids. Trimming took 6 bases from V and 0 from J, leaving 13 bases between them. Looked up from germline, CDR1 is MNHNY and CDR2 is SVGAGI (reference sequence). Here the CDR3 reads CASRPHGRSTDTQYF. CDR3 DNA: TGTGCCAGCAGACCCCATGGGAGAAGCACAGATACGCAGTATTTT.

The gene calls are TRBV4-3 and TRBJ1-6; no reliable D call. Germline V gene sequence: CDR1 LGHNA, CDR2 YSLEER. V was shortened by 0 bases and J by 9 bases, with 6 bases between the two germline ends. The CDR3 is 13 residues long. CDR3 amino acids: CASSQEPSSPLHF. The CDR3 DNA reads TGCGCCAGCAGCCAAGAACCTAGTTCACCCCTCCACTTT.

The V gene is TRBV5-4, the J gene TRBJ2-7; TRBD1 matches at 8 bases. Per the germline V gene, CDR1 is SGHNT and CDR2 is YYREEE (reference sequence). V lost 6 bases to trimming and J lost 4 bases; unmatched junction nucleotides: 12. The length of the CDR3 is 15 residues. The CDR3 nucleotides read TGTGCCAGCACCGGACAGGGAAGAAAGGAGTACGAGCAGTACTTC. It yields the protein CASTGQGRKEYEQYF. The variable domain in full, completed from reference TRBV5-4 and TRBJ2-7, reads ETGVTQSPTHLIKTRGQQVTLRCSSQSGHNTVSWYQQALGQGPQFIFQYYREEENGRGNFPPRFSGLQFPNYSSELNVNALELDDSALYLCASTGQGRKEYEQYFGPGTRLTVT.

This chain uses TRBV11-1 with TRBJ2-7; TRBD1 is a possible D gene (5 bases). The CDR3 loop spans 13 amino acids. V was pared by 6 bases and J by 1 base, with 10 bases between. Germline assignment: CDR1 SGHAT and CDR2 FQDESV (reference sequence). The CDR3 coding sequence is TGTGCCAGCAGAGGGGCGGAGTCCTACGAGCAGTACTTC. Encoded protein: CASRGAESYEQYF.

J is TRBJ1-4 and V is TRBV7-9, with TRBD1 identical over 10 bases. CDR1 is SEHNR and CDR2 is FQNEAQ in the germline V gene (reference sequence). This CDR3 region has 14 residues. V dropped 5 bases and J dropped 8; count of bases not matched to a gene: 5. The CDR3 loop is CASSLDRGEEKLFF. The DNA of the CDR3 is TGTGCCAGCAGCCTGGACAGGGGGGAGGAAAAACTGTTTTTT.

J is TRBJ2-7 and V is TRBV7-3; 7 bases line up with TRBD1. The CDR3 covers 18 residues. CDR1 is SGHTA, CDR2 FQGTGA, per germline. The junction had 15 bases not matched to a gene; V was cut back by 0 bases and J by 4 bases. The CDR3 DNA reads TGTGCCAGCAGCTTAACGTCCCTAACAGGGGTAACGGCTTACGAGCAGTACTTC. This translates into CASSLTSLTGVTAYEQYF.

The gene calls are TRBV7-9 and TRBJ2-7; the match to TRBD1 covers 8 bases. V gave up 6 bases and J gave up 2 bases; unmatched junction bases: 12. The CDR3 contains 16 residues. Germline CDR1 SEHNR, CDR2 FQNEAQ (reference sequence). In DNA form, the CDR3 reads TGTGCCAGCAGTAACCGCCAGGGACAGGACGCCTACGAGCAGTACTTC. Translated: CASSNRQGQDAYEQYF.

This clone appeared a few times. This chain uses TRBV4-1 with TRBJ2-3; 8 bases map to TRBD2. V lost 5 bases and J lost 0; bases outside the gene matches: 10. This CDR3 has 17 amino acids. Germline lookup yields CDR1 MGHRA and CDR2 YSYEKL. The CDR3 is CASSNPSGLTSTDTQYF. The CDR3, as DNA: TGCGCCAGCAGCAACCCTAGCGGGTTAACTAGCACAGATACGCAGTATTTT.

The chain joins TRBV11-3 to TRBJ1-1, with a possible D match to TRBD1 (6 bases). Germline loops: CDR1 SGHNT, CDR2 YENEEA. The germline V and J ends were trimmed by 5 bases and 0 bases, with 13 bases remaining between them. The CDR3 is made up of 15 amino acids. The chain's CDR3 is CASSTRTALNTEAFF. The CDR3 nucleotides are TGTGCCAGCAGCACACGGACAGCCTTGAACACTGAAGCTTTCTTT.

The chain recombines TRBV5-6 with TRBJ2-1, with 8 positions matching TRBD2. The CDR3 has 18 amino acids. Per germline, CDR1 SGHDT and CDR2 YYEEEE. With V trimmed by 0 bases and J by 1 base, 9 bases remained unmatched. CDR3 protein: CASSLVSGGAVSYNEQFF. CDR3 in DNA: TGTGCCAGCAGCTTGGTATCCGGGGGGGCAGTTTCCTACAATGAGCAGTTCTTC.

V is TRBV11-1 and J is TRBJ2-1, with a tentative D call TRBD1 (5 bases). The CDR3 runs 13 residues. In germline, CDR1 is SGHAT, CDR2 FQDESV (reference sequence). V dropped 6 bases and J dropped 8 bases, with 14 bases sitting between them. CDR3 sequence (DNA): TGTGCCAGCAGAAAGACAGCTTTGGATGAGCAGTTCTTC. The encoded protein is CASRKTALDEQFF.

Only a few counts were recorded for this clone. J is TRBJ2-7 and V is TRBV19; maybe TRBD2 (5 bases). Trimming left V 3 bases short and J 7 bases short, with 10 bases between. From germline, CDR1 is LNHDA and CDR2 SQIVND (reference sequence). The CDR3 has 12 residues. The CDR3 reads CASSMGVGEQYF. The CDR3, as DNA: TGTGCCAGTAGTATGGGAGTAGGAGAGCAGTACTTC.

The chain carries TRBV19 and TRBJ1-6; 9 positions agree with TRBD1. Per the germline V gene, CDR1 is LNHDA and CDR2 is SQIVND (reference sequence). V gave up 10 bases and J gave up 7 bases; unmatched junction bases: 11. This CDR3 contains 15 residues. CDR3 sequence (DNA): TGTGCCATCGCCGAAAGAGGACAGGGGAATTCACCCCTCCACTTT. Translated, it gives CAIAERGQGNSPLHF. The variable domain in full, completed from reference TRBV19 and TRBJ1-6, reads DGGITQSPKYLFRKEGQNVTLSCEQNLNHDAMYWYRQDPGQGLRLIYYSQIVNDFQKGDIAEGYSVSREKKESFPLTVTSAQKNPTAFYLCAIAERGQGNSPLHFGNGTRLTVT.